The 26 T cell receptor beta chains reported below all come from one sample, sequenced in a study of molecular identifiers for immune sequencing clone quantification. TCRdb re-called the PCR reads through MiXCR, storing one row per CDR3 protein. The table has roughly 320,000 distinct CDR3 sequences, roughly a quarter seen once. The sample comprised naive CD8+ T cells from blood, with Jurkat cell RNA spiked in. Subset given: FACS-sorted CD8+CD4-CCR7+CD45RA+ naive T cells. The source is a human donor in good health. Some libraries in this study had Jurkat cell RNA spiked in.

With respect to this clonotype: This may be a read error, as it is one base from a much larger clone. V is TRBV7-9 and J is TRBJ1-1, with D hard to call. The CDR3 is made up of 15 amino acids. The V and J ends lost 6 bases and 5 bases respectively, with 19 bases between them. CDR1 is SEHNR and CDR2 is FQNEAQ in the germline V gene (reference sequence). In nucleotides, the CDR3 is TGTGCCAGCAGTGGGAACAAGTCGCCGAGGACTGAAGCTTTCTTT. Its translation is CASSGNKSPRTEAFF.

The sample holds many counts of this clonotype. This chain uses TRBV20-1 with TRBJ2-3; tentatively, D is TRBD2 (6 bases). With 5 bases removed from V and 0 bases from J, the gap between germline ends came to 9 bases. CDR1 and CDR2 (germline): DFQATT, SNEGSKA (reference sequence). This CDR3 contains 13 residues. CDR3 sequence: CSAHSGSTDTQYF. CDR3 nucleotides: TGCAGTGCTCATAGCGGTAGCACAGATACGCAGTATTTT.

Details on this clonotype: This may arise from a read error, as a much more abundant clone is one base away. The chain uses TRBV29-1 and TRBJ1-4, with 7 bases lining up with TRBD1. The germline CDR1 and CDR2 sequences are SQVTM and ANQGSEA. This CDR3 spans 15 amino acids. The CDR3 sequence is CSVGSPDRANEKPFF. The CDR3 nucleotides are TGCAGCGTTGGGAGCCCCGACAGGGCGAATGAAAAACCGTTTTTT.

The genes are TRBV13 and TRBJ2-7; 8 nucleotides align to TRBD1. The CDR3 runs to 14 residues. After removal of 5 bases from V and 7 bases from J, the junction contained 10 bases not matched to a gene. The germline CDR1 and CDR2 sequences are PRHDT and FYEKMQ (reference sequence). CDR3 residues: CASSGGQAVWEQYF. In DNA form, the CDR3 reads TGTGCCAGCAGCGGGGGACAGGCGGTGTGGGAGCAGTACTTC.

This clonotype appeared many times. The J gene is TRBJ1-1, the V gene TRBV29-1, with D unresolved. V was cut by 7 bases and J by 6 bases, with 12 bases left in between. Germline CDR1 reads SQVTM; CDR2 reads ANQGSEA. CDR3 length: 11 residues. The CDR3 nucleotides are TGCAGCGCGGGAGGGTACCCTGAAGCTTTCTTT. Translating gives CSAGGYPEAFF. The full variable domain, rest sourced from reference TRBV29-1 and TRBJ1-1, is SAVISQKPSRDICQRGTSLTIQCQVDSQVTMMFWYRQQPGQSLTLIATANQGSEATYESGFVIDKFPISRPNLTFSTLTVSNMSPEDSSIYLCSAGGYPEAFFGQGTRLTVV.

This clonotype was counted at least ten times. J is TRBJ2-5 and V is TRBV7-6; 7 bases map to TRBD1. V lost 3 bases, J lost 6 bases, and 7 bases stayed unmatched. CDR3 length: 14 residues. Germline lookup yields CDR1 SGHVS and CDR2 FNYEAQ. The CDR3 loop is CASSFLTGSQTQYF. In nucleotides, the CDR3 is TGTGCCAGCAGCTTCCTGACAGGGTCGCAGACCCAGTACTTC.

This clonotype was detected only a few times. The genes are TRBV7-6 and TRBJ2-7; 8 bases are a match to TRBD2. Germline V gene data show CDR1 as SGHVS and CDR2 as FNYEAQ. This CDR3 has 18 residues. Trimming cost V 1 base and J 0 bases; bases outside gene matches: 11. The CDR3 is CASSLDREGGERSYEQYF. The CDR3, as DNA: TGTGCCAGCAGCTTAGATCGGGAGGGGGGAGAACGCTCCTACGAGCAGTACTTC.

There are many counts of this clonotype. The rearrangement joins TRBV4-3 to TRBJ1-5; D remains unclear. Looked up from germline, CDR1 is LGHNA and CDR2 is YSLEER. CDR3 length: 16 amino acids. V was pared by 1 base and J by 1 base, with 11 bases between. CDR3 amino acids: CASSQGAGPSNQPQHF. The CDR3 DNA follows: TGCGCCAGCAGCCAAGGAGCAGGACCAAGCAATCAGCCCCAGCATTTT.

This clonotype has more than one count but fewer than ten. The chain couples TRBV4-2 to TRBJ2-3, with D unclear. With 0 bases removed from V and 4 bases from J, the gap between germline ends came to 23 bases. This CDR3 region has 19 residues. CDR1 is LGHNA and CDR2 is YNFKEQ in the germline V gene. The CDR3 loop is CASSQDSVQTLYAADTQYF. The DNA of the CDR3 is TGTGCCAGCAGCCAAGATTCCGTACAAACCCTTTACGCCGCAGATACGCAGTATTTT.

In the case of this clonotype: Being one base from a much bigger clone, this may be a read error. This CDR3 reads CASSLTGEGTEAFF. The CDR3 DNA reads as TGTGCCAGCAGTTTAACAGGAGAGGGCACTGAAGCTTTCTTT. The chain employs TRBV12-3 or TRBV12-4 and TRBJ1-1; D possibly corresponds to TRBD1 (5 bases). The CDR3 has 14 amino acids. Trimming pared 2 bases from V and 4 bases from J, leaving 11 bases between.

This clonotype occurred many times. This rearrangement joins TRBV7-2 to TRBJ1-5; D remains unclear. Germline assignment: CDR1 SGHTA and CDR2 FQGNSA. V shed 2 bases and J shed 4 bases, with 12 bases lying between them. This CDR3 is built from 15 residues. CDR3 residues: CASSLSGGSNQPQHF. DNA for the CDR3: TGTGCCAGCAGCTTAAGTGGCGGTAGTAATCAGCCCCAGCATTTT.

This clonotype was detected a few times. The chain carries TRBV12-3 or TRBV12-4 and TRBJ2-1; perhaps TRBD1 as D (5 bases). Between the trimmed V and J ends, which lost 2 bases and 9 bases, there was a span of 5 bases. The CDR3 length is 11 residues. CDR3 nucleotides: TGTGCCAGCAGTTTAAGGGGTGAGCAGTTCTTC. It is translated as CASSLRGEQFF.

About this clonotype: This may arise from a read error, as a much more abundant clone is one base away. Because the CDR3 is missing its conserved closing phenylalanine or tryptophan, this is likely a read error. The CDR3 region is CASSLAKSRGTWDTDTQYL. The CDR3, as DNA: TGTGCCAGCAGCTTAGCGAAATCCCGCGGGACGTGGGACACAGATACGCAGTATCTT. This chain uses TRBV13 with TRBJ2-3; a possible D gene is TRBD2 (6 bases). This CDR3 comprises 19 residues. V was trimmed by 1 base and J by 2 bases, leaving 22 bases between them. Germline V gene sequence: CDR1 PRHDT, CDR2 FYEKMQ (reference sequence).

Turning to this clonotype: One base away lies a much larger clone, so this may be a sequencing read error. The V call is TRBV2, the J call TRBJ1-4; D ambiguous. Germline values: CDR1 SNHLY, CDR2 FYNNEI. The CDR3 runs to 12 residues. V was clipped by 7 bases and J by 9 bases, with 12 bases between them. In DNA, the CDR3 is TGTGCCAGCAATGATATACGTAAAAAACTGTTTTTT. It codes for CASNDIRKKLFF.

This clonotype occurred a few times. This chain joins TRBV6-5 and TRBJ2-2; D gene unclear. V lost 8 bases and J 3 bases, leaving 7 bases between the germline ends. Germline V CDR1 and CDR2: MNHEY, SVGAGI. The CDR3 has 12 residues. The CDR3 region has the DNA TGTGCCAGCGGGCCTCACACCGGGGAGCTGTTTTTT. It encodes CASGPHTGELFF.

This clonotype has more than one count but fewer than ten. The chain carries TRBV28 and TRBJ1-1, with TRBD1 as a possible D gene (6 bases). Germline-derived CDR1 and CDR2 are MDHEN and SYDVKM. Trimming removed 3 bases at V and 5 bases at J, with 19 bases between. The CDR3 contains 16 residues. The CDR3 region has the DNA TGTGCCAGCAGTTTCCCCCGCGGAGGGGGGAGGACTGAAGCTTTCTTT. Residues: CASSFPRGGGRTEAFF.

This clonotype was counted ten times or more. V gene TRBV12-3 or TRBV12-4 combines with J gene TRBJ1-5; 7 nucleotides match TRBD1. V shed 2 bases, J shed 2 bases, and the junction held 9 bases outside the gene matches. This CDR3 spans 17 amino acids. CDR3 sequence (DNA): TGTGCCAGCAGTTTATTTACCTTCGGGACAGGCAATCAGCCCCAGCATTTT. Translation: CASSLFTFGTGNQPQHF.

The genes are TRBV24-1 and TRBJ2-3, with D unresolved. The CDR3 runs 13 residues. Between the trimmed V and J ends, which lost 4 bases and 4 bases, there was a span of 8 bases. Germline loops: CDR1 KGHDR, CDR2 SFDVKD. This chain's CDR3 is CATSDRYADTQYF. The CDR3 DNA is TGTGCCACCAGTGACAGGTACGCAGATACGCAGTATTTT.

This sequence joins TRBV7-9 and TRBJ1-4; 10 bases line up with TRBD1. The CDR3 totals 17 residues. J was trimmed by 3 bases and V by 2 bases; bases with no gene match: 6. Germline loops: CDR1 SEHNR, CDR2 FQNEAQ (reference sequence). CDR3 loop: CASSLFDRGLSNEKLFF. For the CDR3, the DNA is TGTGCCAGCAGCTTATTCGACAGGGGGCTGTCTAATGAAAAACTGTTTTTT.

The chain employs TRBV12-3 or TRBV12-4 and TRBJ2-3; D gene uncertain. Trimming took 3 bases from V and 1 from J, leaving 8 bases between them. The CDR3 has 14 residues. The CDR3 DNA follows: TGTGCCAGCAGTTTCGTCAGAGGCACAGATACGCAGTATTTT. Translation: CASSFVRGTDTQYF.

The genes are TRBV6-6 and TRBJ2-7; tentative D call: TRBD2 (5 bases). Germline CDR1 reads MNHNY; CDR2 reads SVGAGI (reference sequence). The CDR3 is 15 amino acids. V was trimmed by 4 bases and J by 2 bases, leaving 15 bases between them. CDR3 protein: CASSSRTELTYEQYF. The CDR3 DNA follows: TGTGCCAGCAGTTCCCGGACTGAACTGACCTACGAGCAGTACTTC.

This clonotype was seen many times. The chain links TRBV2 to TRBJ2-5, with D perhaps TRBD2 (5 bases). The V gene lost 8 bases and the J gene lost 3 bases, with 13 bases spanning the gap. This CDR3 contains 13 residues. Germline V CDR1 and CDR2: SNHLY, FYNNEI. The CDR3 nucleotides are TGTGCCAGCGACGGGAAAATAAAAGAGACCCAGTACTTC. This sequence encodes CASDGKIKETQYF.

This clonotype occurred many times. The rearrangement uses TRBV7-9 and TRBJ2-2; D gene ambiguous. V was cut by 0 bases and J by 0 bases, with 8 bases left in between. The CDR3 extends over 16 amino acids. Looked up from germline, CDR1 is SEHNR and CDR2 is FQNEAQ (reference sequence). The CDR3 DNA reads TGTGCCAGCAGCTTAGCGCTGGGAACGAACACCGGGGAGCTGTTTTTT. Its protein product is CASSLALGTNTGELFF.

This clonotype was detected only a few times. This chain connects TRBV25-1 to TRBJ1-6; 8 nucleotides line up with TRBD1. Germline V gene sequence: CDR1 MGHDK, CDR2 SYGVNS. CDR3 size: 17 residues. The J segment lost 3 bases and the V segment lost 6 bases, leaving 10 bases of the junction unmatched. CDR3 amino acids: CASRLNTDRDYNSPLHF. The CDR3 DNA sequence: TGTGCCAGCAGATTAAATACGGACAGGGACTATAATTCACCCCTCCACTTT. Full variable domain (rest looked up from reference TRBV25-1 and TRBJ1-6): EADIYQTPRYLVIGTGKKITLECSQTMGHDKMYWYQQDPGMELHLIHYSYGVNSTEKGDLSSESTVSRIRTEHFPLTLESARPSHTSQYLCASRLNTDRDYNSPLHFGNGTRLTVT.

This clonotype was counted at least ten times. CDR3: CSVAGGPLAKNIQYF. DNA for the CDR3: TGCAGCGTTGCTGGAGGGCCGCTAGCCAAAAACATTCAGTACTTC. The genes are TRBV29-1 and TRBJ2-4, with D perhaps TRBD2 (6 bases). V lost 4 bases and J 0 bases, leaving 13 bases between the germline ends. Per germline, CDR1 SQVTM and CDR2 ANQGSEA. This CDR3 spans 15 amino acids. Supplemented by reference TRBV29-1 and TRBJ2-4, the full variable domain reads SAVISQKPSRDICQRGTSLTIQCQVDSQVTMMFWYRQQPGQSLTLIATANQGSEATYESGFVIDKFPISRPNLTFSTLTVSNMSPEDSSIYLCSVAGGPLAKNIQYFGAGTRLSVL.

This clonotype was seen ten or more times. This chain uses TRBV6-6 with TRBJ2-5, with 14 bases lining up with TRBD2. After removal of 4 bases from V and 2 bases from J, the junction contained 3 bases not matched to a gene. The CDR3 contains 16 residues. Germline assignment: CDR1 MNHNY and CDR2 SVGAGI (reference sequence). In nucleotides, the CDR3 is TGTGCCAGCAGTTGGACTAGCGGGGGGTTGCAAGAGACCCAGTACTTC. This gives the protein CASSWTSGGLQETQYF.